This TCR beta chain was profiled in a study of T cell responses to AZD1222 COVID-19 vaccine. Study results and limitations: The donor cohort was predominantly white British with a female majority, and clonal diversity may have been underestimated. The study found vaccine-associated CD4 TCRs spanning spike, dominant at 160-218 and 743-854. No repertoire was sampled before or during the peak T cell response, only after it. Among spike-specific TCRs, nearly half reportedly target unmutated variant regions.

Measured with immunoSEQ multiplex PCR; TCRdb has only the in-frame clones, and not every one. This table has more than 140,000 clones, roughly 90% appearing once. The germline V gene has CDR1 SEHNR and CDR2 FQNEAQ (reference sequence). Trimming removed 6 bases at V and 4 bases at J, with 11 bases between. CDR3 size: 13 residues. This clone appeared a few times. Its antigen is undetermined. This TCR was recovered from an adult in good health. The chain links TRBV7-9 to TRBJ2-3; D not resolved. The source was peripheral blood, collected on day 0 of AZD1222 vaccination. The CDR3 bases are TGTGCCAGCAGGAGGAGCGAACCAGATACGCAGTATTTT. Its translation is CASRRSEPDTQYF.